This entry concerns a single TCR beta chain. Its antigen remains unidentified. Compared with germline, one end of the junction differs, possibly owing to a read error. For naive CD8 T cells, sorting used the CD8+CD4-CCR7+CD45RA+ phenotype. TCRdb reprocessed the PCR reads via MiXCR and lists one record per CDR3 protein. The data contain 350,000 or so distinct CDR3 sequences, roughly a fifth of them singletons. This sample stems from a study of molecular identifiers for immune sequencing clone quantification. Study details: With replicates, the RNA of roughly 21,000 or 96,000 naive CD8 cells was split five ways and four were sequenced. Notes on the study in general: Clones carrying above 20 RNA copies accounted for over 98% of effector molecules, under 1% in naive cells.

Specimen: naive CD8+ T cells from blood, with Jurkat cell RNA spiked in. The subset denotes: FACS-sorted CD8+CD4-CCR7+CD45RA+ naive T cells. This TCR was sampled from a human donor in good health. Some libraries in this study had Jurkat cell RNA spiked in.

The CDR3 region has the DNA TGTGCCAGCACCCCAAGTATCCTACACTACAAGCAGTACTTC. This translates into CASTPSILHYKQYF. The V and J genes are TRBV6-2 or TRBV6-3 and TRBJ2-7; no clear D gene. This CDR3 region has 14 residues. The germline V gene has CDR1 MNHEY and CDR2 SVGEGT.